This entry describes one TCR beta chain. The V gene's germline CDR1 is SGDLS and CDR2 YYNGEE. The CDR3 consists of 15 residues. Trimming cost V 6 bases and J 6 bases; bases outside gene matches: 10. This entry is derived from a study of blood T cell repertoires in COVID-19. About the research overall: Acute and convalescent COVID-19 specimens originated in the United States, Italy and Spain. PBMCs, B-cell-depleted T cells, or T cells were the source of the cDNA or gDNA that made up the material.

Authors' data handling: Reference gene primer amplification gave estimated nucleated cell counts. TCRdb's copy holds only in-frame clones and misses some; the assay was immunoSEQ multiplex PCR. For V, J and clone size, that table is used; D and trimming come from the DNA. Seen here are around 300,000 clones, less than 90% observed once, and the top ten hold 13%. This chain links TRBV9 with TRBJ2-1; 9 bases agree with TRBD2. The clonotype comes from a human donor in a cohort sampled during active COVID-19. The sample was peripheral blood. The CDR3 bases are TGTGCCAGCACCTGGGGGGCGGGAGGGAGCAATGAGCAGTTCTTC. Protein sequence: CASTWGAGGSNEQFF.